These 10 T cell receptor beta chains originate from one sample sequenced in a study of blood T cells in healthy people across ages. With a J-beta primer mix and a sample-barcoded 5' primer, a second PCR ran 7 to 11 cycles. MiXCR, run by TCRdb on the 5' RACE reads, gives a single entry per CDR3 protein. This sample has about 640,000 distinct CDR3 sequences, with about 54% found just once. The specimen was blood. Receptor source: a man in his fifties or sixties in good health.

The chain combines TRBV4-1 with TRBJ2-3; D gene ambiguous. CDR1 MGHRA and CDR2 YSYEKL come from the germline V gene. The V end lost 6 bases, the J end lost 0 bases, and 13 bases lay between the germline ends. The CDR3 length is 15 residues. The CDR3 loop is CASSQLAASTDTQYF. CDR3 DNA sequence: TGCGCCAGCAGTCAGCTGGCGGCCAGCACAGATACGCAGTATTTT.

The CDR3 here is CASSVAGGIRNEQFF. The CDR3 nucleotides are TGTGCCAGCAGCGTCGCAGGGGGCATCAGGAATGAGCAGTTCTTC. The chain links TRBV9 to TRBJ2-1, with 8 nucleotides matching TRBD1. The CDR3 is made up of 15 amino acids. Looked up from germline, CDR1 is SGDLS and CDR2 is YYNGEE. V trimming: 2 bases; J trimming: 7 bases; junction bases outside the gene matches: 8.

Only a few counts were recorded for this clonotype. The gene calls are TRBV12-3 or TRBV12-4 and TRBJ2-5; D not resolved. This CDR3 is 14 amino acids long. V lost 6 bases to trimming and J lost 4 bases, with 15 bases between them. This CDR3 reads CASSHFAARETQYF. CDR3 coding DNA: TGTGCCAGCAGCCACTTCGCTGCCAGAGAGACCCAGTACTTC.

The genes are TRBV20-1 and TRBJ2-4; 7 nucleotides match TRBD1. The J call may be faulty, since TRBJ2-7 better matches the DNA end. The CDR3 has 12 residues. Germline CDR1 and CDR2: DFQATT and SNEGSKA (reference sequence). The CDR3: CSAPTGIDEQYF. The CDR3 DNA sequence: TGCAGTGCGCCGACAGGGATTGACGAGCAGTACTTC.

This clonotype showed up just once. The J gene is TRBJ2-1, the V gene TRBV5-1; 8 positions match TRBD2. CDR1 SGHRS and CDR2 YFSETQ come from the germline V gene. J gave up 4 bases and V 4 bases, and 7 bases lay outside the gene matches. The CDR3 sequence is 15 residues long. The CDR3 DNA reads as TGCGCCAGCAGCCAAGCGGGGGCAGGGTACAATGAGCAGTTCTTC. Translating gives CASSQAGAGYNEQFF.

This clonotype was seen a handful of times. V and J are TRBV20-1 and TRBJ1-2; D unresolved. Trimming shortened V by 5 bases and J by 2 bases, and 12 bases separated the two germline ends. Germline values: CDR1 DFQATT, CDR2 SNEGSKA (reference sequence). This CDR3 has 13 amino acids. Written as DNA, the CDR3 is TGCAGTGCTCTCCGACCTACCAACTATGGCTACACCTTC. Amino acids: CSALRPTNYGYTF.

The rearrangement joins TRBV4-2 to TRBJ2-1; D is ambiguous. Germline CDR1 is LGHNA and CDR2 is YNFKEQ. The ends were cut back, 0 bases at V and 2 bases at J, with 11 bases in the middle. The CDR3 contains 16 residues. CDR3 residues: CASSQEGWITYNEQFF. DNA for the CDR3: TGTGCCAGCAGCCAAGAAGGATGGATCACCTACAATGAGCAGTTCTTC.

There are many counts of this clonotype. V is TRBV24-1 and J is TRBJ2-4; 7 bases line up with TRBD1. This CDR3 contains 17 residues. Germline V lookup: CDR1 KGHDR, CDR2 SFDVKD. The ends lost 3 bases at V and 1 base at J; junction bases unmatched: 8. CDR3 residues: CATSDTRQGSAKNIQYF. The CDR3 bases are TGTGCCACCAGTGATACCCGACAGGGTTCGGCCAAAAACATTCAGTACTTC.

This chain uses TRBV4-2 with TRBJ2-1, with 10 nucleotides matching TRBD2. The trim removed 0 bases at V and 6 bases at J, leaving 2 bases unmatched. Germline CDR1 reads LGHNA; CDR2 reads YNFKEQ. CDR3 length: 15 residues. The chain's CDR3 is CASSQEAGGPNEQFF. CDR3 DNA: TGTGCCAGCAGCCAAGAAGCGGGGGGGCCCAATGAGCAGTTCTTC.

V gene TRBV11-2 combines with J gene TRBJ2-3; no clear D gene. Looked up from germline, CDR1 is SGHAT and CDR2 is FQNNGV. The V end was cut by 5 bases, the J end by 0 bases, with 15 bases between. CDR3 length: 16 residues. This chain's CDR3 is CASSPGSSRSTDTQYF. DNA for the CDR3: TGTGCCAGCAGCCCTGGTAGTAGCCGGAGCACAGATACGCAGTATTTT.